Listed here are 7 T cell receptor beta chains from one sample, sequenced in a study of T cell responses to AZD1222 COVID-19 vaccine. Here immunoSEQ multiplex PCR was the method, and the copy in TCRdb shows in-frame clones only, minus some. The table lists fewer than 150,000 clones, 93% of them singletons. This sample comprised peripheral blood, obtained on day 0 of AZD1222 vaccination. Receptors were obtained from an adult in good health.

The chain recombines TRBV7-9 with TRBJ1-2, with D perhaps matching TRBD1 (5 bases). In germline, CDR1 is SEHNR, CDR2 FQNEAQ (reference sequence). This CDR3 comprises 13 residues. V lost 5 bases and J lost 4, with 11 bases in between. CDR3: CASSGDGGYGYTF. The CDR3 DNA is TGTGCCAGCAGCGGCGACGGGGGCTATGGCTACACCTTC.

The V and J genes are TRBV2 and TRBJ2-1; D is undetermined. Germline V gene data show CDR1 as SNHLY and CDR2 as FYNNEI. CDR3 length: 10 residues. Trimming took 6 bases from V and 9 from J, leaving 6 bases between them. CDR3 in amino acids: CASRTGEQFF. CDR3 in DNA: TGTGCCAGCAGGACGGGTGAGCAGTTCTTC.

This chain connects TRBV5-6 to TRBJ2-2; D assignment may be TRBD1 or TRBD2 (5 bases each). V was shortened by 5 bases and J by 6 bases, with 8 bases between the two germline ends. Germline CDR1 reads SGHDT; CDR2 reads YYEEEE. The CDR3 loop spans 12 amino acids. The CDR3 spells CASRMGAGELFF. The DNA for the CDR3 is TGTGCCAGCAGGATGGGGGCCGGGGAGCTGTTTTTT.

This chain uses TRBV7-2 with TRBJ1-5; no clear D gene. The V end was cut by 0 bases, the J end by 3 bases, with 9 bases between. Per germline, CDR1 SGHTA and CDR2 FQGNSA. The length of the CDR3 is 15 residues. The CDR3 region is CASSLAGLSNQPQHF. In nucleotides, the CDR3 is TGTGCCAGCAGCTTAGCGGGCCTATCCAATCAGCCCCAGCATTTT.

The chain is built from TRBV28 and TRBJ2-7; D gene unclear. The germline CDR1 and CDR2 sequences are MDHEN and SYDVKM. This CDR3 is 14 amino acids long. V lost 4 bases to trimming and J lost 0 bases, with 10 bases between them. The CDR3 protein is CASSSPPSSYEQYF. The CDR3 DNA is TGTGCCAGCAGTTCCCCCCCGAGCTCCTACGAGCAGTACTTC.

The chain carries TRBV9 and TRBJ2-3; D is possibly TRBD1 (5 bases). CDR3 length: 16 amino acids. Germline-derived CDR1 and CDR2 are SGDLS and YYNGEE. Trimming removed 4 bases at V and 4 bases at J, with 19 bases between. The CDR3 DNA is TGTGCCAGCAGCAAGAGCAGGGTAGTAGGTCCAGATACGCAGTATTTT. It is translated as CASSKSRVVGPDTQYF.

This chain connects TRBV19 to TRBJ1-2; D is perhaps TRBD1 (6 bases). Trimming took off 9 bases at V and 6 bases at J, with 17 bases between the two ends. The CDR3 totals 13 residues. Germline CDR1 is LNHDA and CDR2 is SQIVND (reference sequence). CDR3 in DNA: TGTGCCAGAAACCCCGGGGGGCAGGATGGCTACACCTTC. Translating gives CARNPGGQDGYTF.